This section outlines one T cell receptor beta chain sequence together with its context. In the original analysis: How many nucleated cells were present was estimated from reference gene primer amplification. Assay: immunoSEQ multiplex PCR; the TCRdb copy retains only in-frame clones and omits some. From that table come the V and J calls and clone size; the DNA was used to work out D and trimming. The repertoire has more than 200,000 clones, around 88% of them found once; the top ten carry around 1.8%. Germline V gene lookup returns CDR1 SEHNR and CDR2 FQNEAQ (reference sequence). The CDR3 consists of 17 residues. Unmatched junction bases numbered 11, after V lost 4 bases and J lost 4 bases. This sample stems from a study of blood T cell repertoires in COVID-19. The overall study: Samples taken during acute and convalescent COVID-19 were collected in the United States, Italy and Spain. T cells, B-cell-depleted T cells, or PBMCs provided the cDNA or gDNA that served as material.

Sequencing was performed on peripheral blood. The J gene is TRBJ2-1, the V gene TRBV7-9, with 9 positions matching TRBD2. The sequence was collected from a man aged 25-40 years with active or convalescent COVID-19. CDR3 DNA sequence: TGTGCCAGCAGCTGGCCGCGTAGAAGCGGGGGGTACAATGAGCAGTTCTTC. Its translation: CASSWPRRSGGYNEQFF.